The 6 T cell receptor beta chains in this list originate from one sample, sequenced in a study of radiotherapy plus CTLA-4 blockade in lung cancer (dated by TCRdb to the late 2010s). The library was obtained by the immunoSEQ multiplex PCR assay. The table was pulled from immuneACCESS by TCRdb, which kept in-frame rearrangements only. Such tables lose some clones; where checked, under half of the loss comes from unresolved V genes, and the rest has no known cause. The sample profile shows fewer than 100,000 clones; around 81% of them were found once. The ten largest clones take up 20% to 25% of the sample. The specimen was peripheral blood, collected from a patient treated with radiotherapy plus ipilimumab. Source of these receptors: a human donor with non-small cell lung cancer whose response to radiotherapy plus ipilimumab could not be evaluated. Some clones in this sample may be carry-over from other donors' samples.

This chain links TRBV2 with TRBJ1-1; tentative D call: TRBD1 (6 bases). In germline, CDR1 is SNHLY, CDR2 FYNNEI. This CDR3 is built from 15 residues. V was pared by 4 bases and J by 6 bases, with 18 bases between. The DNA for the CDR3 is TGTGCCAGCAGTGTACAGGGTGTTGAGGAATCTGAAGCTTTCTTT. Translated: CASSVQGVEESEAFF.

The chain is built from TRBV11-2 and TRBJ2-4; 8 bases fit TRBD2. After removal of 8 bases from V and 7 bases from J, the junction contained 4 bases not matched to a gene. In germline, CDR1 is SGHAT, CDR2 FQNNGV. This CDR3 is 12 amino acids long. The CDR3 nucleotides read TGTGCCAGCTCCGGGGGGGAGAACATTCAGTACTTC. This sequence encodes CASSGGENIQYF.

The V and J genes are TRBV4-3 and TRBJ1-1; D is unclear. Germline V CDR1 and CDR2: LGHNA, YSLEER. This CDR3 spans 13 amino acids. Trimming cost V 0 bases and J 7 bases, with 9 bases left between them. For the CDR3, the DNA is TGCGCCAGCAGCCAAGAACCCCTCGGTGAAGCTTTCTTT. Translated: CASSQEPLGEAFF.

This chain uses TRBV5-1 with TRBJ2-5, with 8 bases identical to TRBD2. Germline V gives CDR1 SGHRS, CDR2 YFSETQ. V was pared by 0 bases and J by 3 bases, with 4 bases of the junction left unmatched. The CDR3 has 15 residues. CDR3 sequence: CASSLVGTREETQYF. For the CDR3, the DNA is TGCGCCAGCAGCTTGGTAGGGACTAGAGAAGAGACCCAGTACTTC.

The chain has TRBV28 and TRBJ1-2, with no clear D. This CDR3 has 15 amino acids. Germline V CDR1 and CDR2: MDHEN, SYDVKM. V lost 1 base and J 4 bases, leaving 13 bases between the germline ends. This chain's CDR3 is CASSLSVSEGYGYTF. The CDR3 coding sequence is TGTGCCAGCAGTTTATCTGTCTCGGAGGGCTATGGCTACACCTTC.

The gene calls are TRBV29-1 and TRBJ2-3; D not certain. Looked up from germline, CDR1 is SQVTM and CDR2 is ANQGSEA. CDR3 size: 10 residues. Here the CDR3 DNA reads TGCCAGGCAGGCACAGATACGCAGTATTTT. The encoded protein is CQAGTDTQYF.